The T cell receptor beta chain described here comes from a study of CXCR3-negative and CXCR3-positive naive CD8 T cells. The sorting of each CD8+ T cell subset was done in triplicate, at 250,000 to 300,000 cells each. Identification of naive CD8+ T cells rested on CD45RO-CCR7+CD27+CD95- status. Germline CDR1 is SQVTM and CDR2 is ANQGSEA. The CDR3 covers 16 residues. A word on this clonotype: Its target is not known.

UMI-labeled 5' RACE yielded the TRB cDNA libraries. TCRdb reprocessed the 5' RACE reads, keeping one entry per CDR3 protein, no DNA. Recorded for this sample: tens of thousands of distinct CDR3 sequences. Study-wide results and limits: Across naive subsets, surface CD5 expression was comparable, and TCR strength was inferred from properties of the TRB CDR3. More hydrophobic TRB CDR3s were found in CXCR3-positive naive cells than in CXCR3-negative naive cells.

This chain links TRBV29-1 with TRBJ1-5; TCRdb's assignment of TRBD1 cannot be checked, as there is no DNA. Material for sequencing was naive CXCR3+ CD8+ T cells from blood. Subset given: CD45RO-CCR7+CD27+CD95- naive CD8+ T cells expressing CXCR3 (TNR3+). The TCR originated in a human donor in good health. Some clones in this sample may be carry-over from other donors' samples. The CDR3 sequence: CSVGPGQGAPKKPQHF. The full variable domain, with the rest looked up from reference TRBV29-1 and TRBJ1-5, is SAVISQKPSRDICQRGTSLTIQCQVDSQVTMMFWYRQQPGQSLTLIATANQGSEATYESGFVIDKFPISRPNLTFSTLTVSNMSPEDSSIYLCSVGPGQGAPKKPQHFGDGTRLSIL.